The clone carrying this T cell receptor (beta chain) occurred many times. Researchers amplified the TCR beta CDR3 regions from RNA transcripts. The study used the HTBI primer set for a first-round RT-PCR of the TCR CDR3. Using its own MiXCR run on the multiplex PCR reads, TCRdb lists one record per CDR3 protein. This sample has hundreds of thousands of distinct CDR3 sequences, with about 13% found just once. The entry originates in a study of T cells in Graves' hyperthyroidism and ophthalmopathy. The specimen was blood. The TCR comes from a woman aged 18-29 years with Graves' hyperthyroidism.

The CDR3 here is CASSTRIRDRFEQYF. For the CDR3, the DNA is TGTGCCAGCAGCACCCGCATCCGGGACAGGTTCGAGCAGTACTTC. J is TRBJ2-7 and V is TRBV28, with 8 nucleotides matching TRBD1. The CDR3 consists of 15 residues. Trimming removed 6 bases from V and 6 bases from J; junction bases left unmatched: 13. Germline assignment: CDR1 MDHEN and CDR2 SYDVKM.